These 22 T cell receptor beta chains came from one sample sequenced in a study of blood T cell repertoires in COVID-19. Here immunoSEQ multiplex PCR was the method, and the copy in TCRdb shows in-frame clones only, minus some. The sample includes under 300,000 clones, 82% of them seen just once. Sequenced input: peripheral blood. The receptors shown here come from a woman aged 60-75 years with active or convalescent COVID-19.

The genes are TRBV20-1 and TRBJ2-3, with D possibly TRBD1 on 6 matching bases. The CDR3 runs 16 residues. The germline V gene has CDR1 DFQATT and CDR2 SNEGSKA (reference sequence). V was clipped by 3 bases and J by 5 bases, with 21 bases between them. This CDR3 reads CSASPVWGLQVDTQYF. DNA for the CDR3: TGCAGTGCTAGTCCGGTGTGGGGGCTCCAGGTAGATACGCAGTATTTT.

This chain connects TRBV7-3 to TRBJ1-4; 7 bases agree with TRBD1. Germline V gives CDR1 SGHTA, CDR2 FQGTGA. The length of the CDR3 is 17 residues. The ends lost 5 bases at V and 2 bases at J; junction bases unmatched: 11. CDR3 amino acids: CASSLDDRDPTNEKLFF. The CDR3 nucleotides are TGTGCCAGCAGCCTCGACGACAGGGACCCTACTAATGAAAAACTGTTTTTT. Combining the CDR3 with reference TRBV7-3 and TRBJ1-4 gives the whole variable domain GAGVSQTPSNKVTEKGKYVELRCDPISGHTALYWYRQSLGQGPEFLIYFQGTGAADDSGLPNDRFFAVRPEGSVSTLKIQRTERGDSAVYLCASSLDDRDPTNEKLFFGSGTQLSVL.

This chain links TRBV7-8 with TRBJ2-5; TRBD2 matches 12 bases. The V and J ends lost 4 bases and 5 bases, in that order; junction bases with no gene match: 14. The germline V gene has CDR1 SGHVS and CDR2 FQNEAQ. This CDR3 is 18 amino acids long. The CDR3 sequence is CASSSRQNLAGGKETQYF. The CDR3 DNA is TGTGCCAGCAGCTCCCGACAAAATCTAGCGGGGGGGAAGGAGACCCAGTACTTC. Complete variable domain (other parts from reference TRBV7-8 and TRBJ2-5): GAGVSQSPRYKVAKRGQDVALRCDPISGHVSLFWYQQALGQGPEFLTYFQNEAQLDKSGLPSDRFFAERPEGSVSTLKIQRTQQEDSAVYLCASSSRQNLAGGKETQYFGPGTRLLVL.

The sample holds one count of this clone. The chain employs TRBV30 and TRBJ1-6; no definite D call. V lost 2 bases and J 4 bases, leaving 12 bases between the germline ends. This CDR3 is 15 amino acids long. CDR1 and CDR2 (germline): GTSNPN, SVGIG (reference sequence). The chain's CDR3 is CAWSLTRTYNSPLHF. CDR3 DNA: TGTGCCTGGAGTCTGACTAGGACGTATAATTCACCCCTCCACTTT.

As for this clone: One end of the junction is discordant with germline, which a read error may explain. V is TRBV7-2 and J is TRBJ1-1; no firm D call. CDR1 and CDR2 (germline): SGHTA, FQGNSA. This CDR3 contains 11 residues. The CDR3 region is CASSFGTVAFF. CDR3 coding DNA: TGTGCCAGCAGCTTCGGTACTGTAGCTTTCTTT.

This clone was observed a handful of times. This chain uses TRBV7-2 with TRBJ1-2; 7 bases are shared with TRBD1. The J segment lost 4 bases and the V segment lost 5 bases, leaving 4 bases of the junction unmatched. Per the germline V gene, CDR1 is SGHTA and CDR2 is FQGNSA. The CDR3 totals 13 residues. The CDR3 is CASSRGQLYGYTF. The CDR3 DNA is TGTGCCAGCAGCAGGGGACAGCTCTATGGCTACACCTTC.

The rearrangement links TRBV5-8 to TRBJ1-1; 9 bases line up with TRBD1. CDR1 SGHTS and CDR2 YDEGEE come from the germline V gene. Losses at the gene ends were 1 base for V and 9 bases for J; bases not matched to a gene: 13. This CDR3 contains 16 residues. The chain's CDR3 is CASSLWGGQGSPQAFF. DNA of the CDR3: TGTGCCAGCAGCTTGTGGGGGGGACAGGGCTCACCCCAAGCTTTCTTT.

In its sample, this clone was seen once. This sequence joins TRBV28 and TRBJ1-5; 8 bases fit TRBD1. V lost 6 bases, J lost 7 bases, and 8 bases stayed unmatched. Germline CDR1 MDHEN, CDR2 SYDVKM. The CDR3 runs 14 residues. In DNA form, the CDR3 reads TGTGCCAGCAGAACAGGGGGTGAGGGGCAGCCCCAGCATTTT. Translation: CASRTGGEGQPQHF.

The V call is TRBV10-2, the J call TRBJ2-3; a weak D match, TRBD2 (5 bases). This CDR3 region has 14 residues. The germline V gene encodes CDR1 WSHSY and CDR2 SAAADI. V gave up 6 bases and J gave up 2 bases, with 12 bases separating them. The CDR3 DNA reads as TGCGCCAGCAGGGCCCAGCGGTTCACAGATACGCAGTATTTT. This translates into CASRAQRFTDTQYF.

The CDR3 region has the DNA TGCGCCAGCAGCACTGGACTAGTTTACAATGAGCAGTTCTTC. It codes for CASSTGLVYNEQFF. The V call is TRBV5-1, the J call TRBJ2-1; 7 bases are a match to TRBD2. With V trimmed by 4 bases and J by 4 bases, 5 bases remained unmatched. CDR3 length equals 14 residues. CDR1 SGHRS and CDR2 YFSETQ come from the germline V gene.

Only one count was recorded for this clone. Here the CDR3 reads CASSLGGRNTEAFF. The CDR3, as DNA: TGTGCCAGCTCACTAGGGGGAAGGAACACTGAAGCTTTCTTT. The chain is built from TRBV18 and TRBJ1-1; D might be TRBD1 (6 bases). This CDR3 is built from 14 residues. Trimming left V 4 bases short and J 1 base short, with 10 bases between. Germline CDR1 is KGHSH and CDR2 is LQKENI.

The genes are TRBV5-1 and TRBJ1-3; D possibly corresponds to TRBD1 (5 bases). The CDR3 loop spans 15 amino acids. V was cut by 0 bases and J by 2 bases, with 9 bases left in between. Per germline, CDR1 SGHRS and CDR2 YFSETQ. CDR3 sequence: CASSLGQSPGNTIYF. CDR3 DNA sequence: TGCGCCAGCAGCTTGGGACAGAGCCCTGGAAACACCATATATTTT. Using reference TRBV5-1 and TRBJ1-3 for the parts outside the CDR3, the full variable domain is KAGVTQTPRYLIKTRGQQVTLSCSPISGHRSVSWYQQTPGQGLQFLFEYFSETQRNKGNFPGRFSGRQFSNSRSEMNVSTLELGDSALYLCASSLGQSPGNTIYFGEGSWLTVV.

V gene TRBV7-2 combines with J gene TRBJ1-5; 9 bases are a match to TRBD1. Losses at the gene ends were 4 bases for V and 5 bases for J; bases not matched to a gene: 3. This CDR3 comprises 14 residues. Germline assignment: CDR1 SGHTA and CDR2 FQGNSA. The CDR3 region is CASSSWTGDQPQHF. The CDR3 nucleotides are TGTGCCAGCAGCTCTTGGACAGGGGATCAGCCCCAGCATTTT.

Remarks on this clone: In the same sample, other DNA sequences code for this CDR3. The chain has TRBV18 and TRBJ1-3; D might be TRBD1 (5 bases). CDR1 is KGHSH and CDR2 is LQKENI in the germline V gene. The length of the CDR3 is 16 residues. V was trimmed by 3 bases and J by 1 base, leaving 13 bases between them. The CDR3 spells CASSPRGGSSGNTIYF. In DNA form, the CDR3 reads TGTGCCAGCTCACCCCGGGGGGGATCGTCTGGAAACACCATATATTTT.

The chain links TRBV14 to TRBJ2-1, with D possibly TRBD2 on 5 matching bases. Trimming shortened V by 4 bases and J by 9 bases, and 13 bases separated the two germline ends. This CDR3 comprises 13 residues. CDR1 is SGHDN, CDR2 FVKESK, per germline. This CDR3 reads CASSPDPRGEQFF. The CDR3 bases are TGTGCCAGCAGCCCGGACCCACGGGGTGAGCAGTTCTTC. Using reference TRBV14 and TRBJ2-1 for the parts outside the CDR3, the full variable domain is EAGVTQFPSHSVIEKGQTVTLRCDPISGHDNLYWYRRVMGKEIKFLLHFVKESKQDESGMPNNRFLAERTGGTYSTLKVQPAELEDSGVYFCASSPDPRGEQFFGPGTRLTVL.

This clone came up a few times. V is TRBV6-6 and J is TRBJ2-3, with D maybe TRBD2 (6 bases). CDR1 is MNHNY and CDR2 is SVGAGI in the germline V gene (reference sequence). The CDR3 has 13 residues. Trimming cost V 5 bases and J 4 bases, with 10 bases left between them. The CDR3 reads CASSATRPDTQYF. The CDR3 DNA reads TGTGCCAGCAGTGCGACTAGACCAGATACGCAGTATTTT.

The rearrangement joins TRBV7-3 to TRBJ2-2, with TRBD2 identical over 8 bases. Germline V CDR1 and CDR2: SGHTA, FQGTGA. The V segment lost 0 bases and the J segment 4 bases; nucleotides outside the gene matches: 4. The CDR3 covers 16 residues. The CDR3 nucleotides read TGTGCCAGCAGCTTAACGCGGGGGGTCGTCACCGGGGAGCTGTTTTTT. Translated, it gives CASSLTRGVVTGELFF.

The chain joins TRBV29-1 to TRBJ1-1; the D gene is possibly TRBD1 (5 bases). With 5 bases removed from V and 3 bases from J, the gap between germline ends came to 16 bases. CDR1 is SQVTM and CDR2 is ANQGSEA in the germline V gene. There are 14 residues in the CDR3. CDR3 bases: TGCAGCGTTAGGCCAGGGTCCCCCTACACTGAAGCTTTCTTT. Translating gives CSVRPGSPYTEAFF.

This clone was seen once. The J gene is TRBJ2-7, the V gene TRBV19, with 10 bases aligning to TRBD1. This CDR3 has 15 amino acids. Trimming cost V 3 bases and J 7 bases; bases outside gene matches: 9. The germline gives CDR1 LNHDA, CDR2 SQIVND (reference sequence). The CDR3 nucleotides are TGTGCCAGTAGTATCACCCGGGACAGGGGATTTGAGCAGTACTTC. Translating it yields CASSITRDRGFEQYF. The full variable domain, its missing parts supplied by reference TRBV19 and TRBJ2-7, is DGGITQSPKYLFRKEGQNVTLSCEQNLNHDAMYWYRQDPGQGLRLIYYSQIVNDFQKGDIAEGYSVSREKKESFPLTVTSAQKNPTAFYLCASSITRDRGFEQYFGPGTRLTVT.

The rearrangement uses TRBV9 and TRBJ1-3; no clear D gene. The CDR3 is 14 residues long. The V gene lost 4 bases and the J gene lost 0 bases, with 8 bases spanning the gap. Germline loops: CDR1 SGDLS, CDR2 YYNGEE. The CDR3 region has the DNA TGTGCCAGCAGCTCAAGTAGCTCTGGAAACACCATATATTTT. This gives the protein CASSSSSSGNTIYF.

The table lists this clone with a few counts. The V call is TRBV7-8, the J call TRBJ1-3; 8 bases line up with TRBD1. Germline V gene lookup returns CDR1 SGHVS and CDR2 FQNEAQ. The CDR3 has 16 amino acids. The V and J ends lost 1 base and 3 bases, in that order; junction bases with no gene match: 5. For the CDR3, the DNA is TGTGCCAGCAGCTTAGGGGCAGGGGGCGATGGAAACACCATATATTTT. It is translated as CASSLGAGGDGNTIYF.

In this sample, this clone turned up once. This chain joins TRBV7-2 and TRBJ1-4; D gene uncertain. CDR1 and CDR2 from the germline V gene are SGHTA and FQGNSA. Trimming cost V 1 base and J 7 bases, with 13 bases left between them. This CDR3 is 15 amino acids long. CDR3: CASSLDPGSSEKLFF. For the CDR3, the DNA is TGTGCCAGCAGCTTAGACCCGGGGAGTAGTGAAAAACTGTTTTTT. Full variable domain (rest looked up from reference TRBV7-2 and TRBJ1-4): GAGVSQSPSNKVTEKGKDVELRCDPISGHTALYWYRQSLGQGLEFLIYFQGNSAPDKSGLPSDRFSAERTGGSVSTLTIQRTQQEDSAVYLCASSLDPGSSEKLFFGSGTQLSVL.